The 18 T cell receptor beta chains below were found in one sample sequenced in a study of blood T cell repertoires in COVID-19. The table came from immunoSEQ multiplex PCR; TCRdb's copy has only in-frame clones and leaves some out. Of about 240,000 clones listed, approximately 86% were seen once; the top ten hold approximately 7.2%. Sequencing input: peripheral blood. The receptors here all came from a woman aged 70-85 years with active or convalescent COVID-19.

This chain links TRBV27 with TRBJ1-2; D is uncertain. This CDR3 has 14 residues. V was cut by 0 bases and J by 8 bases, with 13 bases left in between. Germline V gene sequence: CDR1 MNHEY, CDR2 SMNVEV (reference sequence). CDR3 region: CASSLSHRAGGYTF. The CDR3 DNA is TGTGCCAGCAGTTTATCTCACCGGGCGGGCGGCTACACCTTC.

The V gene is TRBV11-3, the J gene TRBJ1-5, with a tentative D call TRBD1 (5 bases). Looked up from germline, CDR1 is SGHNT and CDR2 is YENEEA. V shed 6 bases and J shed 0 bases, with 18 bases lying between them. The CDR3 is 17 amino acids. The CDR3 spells CASSRQPAGDSNQPQHF. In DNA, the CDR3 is TGTGCCAGCAGTCGACAGCCGGCAGGTGATAGCAATCAGCCCCAGCATTTT.

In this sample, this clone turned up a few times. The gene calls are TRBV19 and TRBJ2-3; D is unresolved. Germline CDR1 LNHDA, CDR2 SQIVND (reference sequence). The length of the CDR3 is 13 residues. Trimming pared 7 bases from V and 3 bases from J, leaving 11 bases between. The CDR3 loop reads CASNQPGTDTQYF. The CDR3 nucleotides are TGTGCCAGTAACCAGCCCGGGACAGATACGCAGTATTTT.

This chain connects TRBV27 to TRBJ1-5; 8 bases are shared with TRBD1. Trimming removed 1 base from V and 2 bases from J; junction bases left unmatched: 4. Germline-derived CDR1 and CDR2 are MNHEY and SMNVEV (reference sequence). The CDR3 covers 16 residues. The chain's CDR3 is CASSLYATGGNQPQHF. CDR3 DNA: TGTGCCAGCAGTTTATACGCGACAGGGGGCAATCAGCCCCAGCATTTT.

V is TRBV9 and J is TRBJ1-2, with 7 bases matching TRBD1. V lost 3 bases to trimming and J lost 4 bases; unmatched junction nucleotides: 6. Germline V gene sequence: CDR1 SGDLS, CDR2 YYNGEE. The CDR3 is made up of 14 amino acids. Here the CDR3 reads CASSAVGQSYGYTF. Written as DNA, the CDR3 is TGTGCCAGCAGCGCCGTGGGACAGAGCTATGGCTACACCTTC.

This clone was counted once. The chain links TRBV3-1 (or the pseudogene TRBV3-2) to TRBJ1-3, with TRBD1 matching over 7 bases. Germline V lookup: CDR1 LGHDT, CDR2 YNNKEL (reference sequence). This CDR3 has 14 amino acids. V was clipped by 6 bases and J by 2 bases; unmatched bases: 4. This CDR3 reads CASRAGGTGNTIYF. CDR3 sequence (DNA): TGTGCCAGCAGGGCAGGGGGGACTGGAAACACCATATATTTT.

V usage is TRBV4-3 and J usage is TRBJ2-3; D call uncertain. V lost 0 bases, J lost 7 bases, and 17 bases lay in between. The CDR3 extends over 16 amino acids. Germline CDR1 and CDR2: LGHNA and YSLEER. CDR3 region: CASSQDSGQRTNTQYF. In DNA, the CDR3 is TGCGCCAGCAGCCAAGATAGTGGGCAGAGAACAAATACGCAGTATTTT.

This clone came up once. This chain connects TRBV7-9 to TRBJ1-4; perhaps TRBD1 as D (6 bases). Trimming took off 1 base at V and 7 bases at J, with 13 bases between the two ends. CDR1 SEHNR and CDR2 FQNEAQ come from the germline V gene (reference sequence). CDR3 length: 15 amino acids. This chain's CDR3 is CASSLVTRGAEKLFF. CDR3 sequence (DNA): TGTGCCAGCAGCTTAGTGACTCGGGGGGCTGAAAAACTGTTTTTT. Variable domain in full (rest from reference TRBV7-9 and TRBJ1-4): DTGVSQNPRHKITKRGQNVTFRCDPISEHNRLYWYRQTLGQGPEFLTYFQNEAQLEKSRLLSDRFSAERPKGSFSTLEIQRTEQGDSAMYLCASSLVTRGAEKLFFGSGTQLSVL.

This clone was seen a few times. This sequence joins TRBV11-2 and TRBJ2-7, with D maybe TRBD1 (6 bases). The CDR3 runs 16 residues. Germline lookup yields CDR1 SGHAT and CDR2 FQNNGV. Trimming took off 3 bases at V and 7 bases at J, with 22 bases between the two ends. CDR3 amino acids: CASSLGYRDFLREQYF. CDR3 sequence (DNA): TGTGCCAGCAGCTTGGGCTACAGGGATTTTTTACGGGAGCAGTACTTC.

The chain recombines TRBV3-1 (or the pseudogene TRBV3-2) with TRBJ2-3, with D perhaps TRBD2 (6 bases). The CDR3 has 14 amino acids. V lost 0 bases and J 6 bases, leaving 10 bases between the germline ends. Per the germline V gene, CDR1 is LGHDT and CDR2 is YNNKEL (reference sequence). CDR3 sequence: CASSQEAGKDTQYF. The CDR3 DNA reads TGTGCCAGCAGCCAAGAGGCGGGGAAGGATACGCAGTATTTT.

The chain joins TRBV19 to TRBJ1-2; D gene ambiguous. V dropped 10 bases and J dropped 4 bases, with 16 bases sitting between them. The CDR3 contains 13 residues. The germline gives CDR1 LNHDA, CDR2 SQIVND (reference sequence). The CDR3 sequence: CATATLSPYGYTF. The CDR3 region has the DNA TGTGCCACCGCTACCCTCTCCCCCTATGGCTACACCTTC.

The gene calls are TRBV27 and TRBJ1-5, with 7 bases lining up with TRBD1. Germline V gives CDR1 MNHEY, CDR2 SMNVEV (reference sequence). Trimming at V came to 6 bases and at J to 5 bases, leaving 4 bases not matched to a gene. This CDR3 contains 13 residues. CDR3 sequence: CASRQGRDQPQHF. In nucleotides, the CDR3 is TGTGCCAGCAGACAGGGGCGGGATCAGCCCCAGCATTTT.

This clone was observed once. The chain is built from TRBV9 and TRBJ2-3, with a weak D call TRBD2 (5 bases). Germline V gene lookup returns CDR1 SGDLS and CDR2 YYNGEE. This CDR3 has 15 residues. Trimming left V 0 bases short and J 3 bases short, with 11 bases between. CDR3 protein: CASSVVSGETDTQYF. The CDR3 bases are TGTGCCAGCAGCGTAGTCTCCGGGGAAACAGATACGCAGTATTTT.

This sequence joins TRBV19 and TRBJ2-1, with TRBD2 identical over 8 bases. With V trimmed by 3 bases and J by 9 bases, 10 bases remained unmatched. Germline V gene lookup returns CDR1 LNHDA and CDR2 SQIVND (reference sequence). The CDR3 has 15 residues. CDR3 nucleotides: TGTGCCAGTAGTATTGGCGGGGGGCCCGCGAGTGAGCAGTTCTTC. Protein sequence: CASSIGGGPASEQFF.

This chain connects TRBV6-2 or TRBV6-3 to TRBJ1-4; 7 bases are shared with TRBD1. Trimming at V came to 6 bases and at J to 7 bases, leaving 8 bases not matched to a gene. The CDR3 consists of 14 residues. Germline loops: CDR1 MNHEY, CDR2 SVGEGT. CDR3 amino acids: CASSQGQKIEKLFF. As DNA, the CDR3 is TGTGCCAGCAGCCAGGGACAGAAGATTGAAAAACTGTTTTTT.

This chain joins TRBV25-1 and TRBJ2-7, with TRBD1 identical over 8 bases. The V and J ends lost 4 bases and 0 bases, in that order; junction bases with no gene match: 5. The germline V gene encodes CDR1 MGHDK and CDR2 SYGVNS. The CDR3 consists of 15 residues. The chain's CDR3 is CASSAVGQASYEQYF. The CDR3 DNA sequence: TGTGCCAGCAGTGCGGTGGGACAGGCCTCCTACGAGCAGTACTTC.

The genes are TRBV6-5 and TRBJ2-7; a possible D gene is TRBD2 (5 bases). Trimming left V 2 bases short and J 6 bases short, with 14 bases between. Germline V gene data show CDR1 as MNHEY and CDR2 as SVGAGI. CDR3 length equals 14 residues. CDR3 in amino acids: CASSYRTGTGEQYF. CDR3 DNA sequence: TGTGCCAGCAGTTACCGGACGGGAACGGGCGAGCAGTACTTC.

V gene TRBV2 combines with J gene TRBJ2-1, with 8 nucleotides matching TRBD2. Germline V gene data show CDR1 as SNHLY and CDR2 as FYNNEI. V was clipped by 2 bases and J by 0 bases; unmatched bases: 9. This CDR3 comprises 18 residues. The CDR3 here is CASSESYFSGDSYNEQFF. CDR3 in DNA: TGTGCCAGCAGTGAATCTTACTTTAGCGGGGACTCCTACAATGAGCAGTTCTTC. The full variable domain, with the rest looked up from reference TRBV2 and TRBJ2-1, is EPEVTQTPSHQVTQMGQEVILRCVPISNHLYFYWYRQILGQKVEFLVSFYNNEISEKSEIFDDQFSVERPDGSNFTLKIRSTKLEDSAMYFCASSESYFSGDSYNEQFFGPGTRLTVL.